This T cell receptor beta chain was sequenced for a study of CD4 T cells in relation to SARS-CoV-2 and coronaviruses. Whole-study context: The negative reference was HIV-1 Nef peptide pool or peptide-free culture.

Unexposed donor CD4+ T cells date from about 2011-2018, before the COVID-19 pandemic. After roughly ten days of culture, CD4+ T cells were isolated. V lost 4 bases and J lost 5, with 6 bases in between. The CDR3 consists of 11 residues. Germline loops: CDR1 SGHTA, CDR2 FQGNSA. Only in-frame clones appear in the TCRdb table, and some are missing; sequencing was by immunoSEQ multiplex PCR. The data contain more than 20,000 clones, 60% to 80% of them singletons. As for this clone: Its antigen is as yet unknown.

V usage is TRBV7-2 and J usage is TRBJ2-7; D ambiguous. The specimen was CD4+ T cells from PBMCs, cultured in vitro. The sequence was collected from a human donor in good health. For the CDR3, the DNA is TGTGCCAGCAGCTCAATCAACGAGCAGTACTTC. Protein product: CASSSINEQYF.